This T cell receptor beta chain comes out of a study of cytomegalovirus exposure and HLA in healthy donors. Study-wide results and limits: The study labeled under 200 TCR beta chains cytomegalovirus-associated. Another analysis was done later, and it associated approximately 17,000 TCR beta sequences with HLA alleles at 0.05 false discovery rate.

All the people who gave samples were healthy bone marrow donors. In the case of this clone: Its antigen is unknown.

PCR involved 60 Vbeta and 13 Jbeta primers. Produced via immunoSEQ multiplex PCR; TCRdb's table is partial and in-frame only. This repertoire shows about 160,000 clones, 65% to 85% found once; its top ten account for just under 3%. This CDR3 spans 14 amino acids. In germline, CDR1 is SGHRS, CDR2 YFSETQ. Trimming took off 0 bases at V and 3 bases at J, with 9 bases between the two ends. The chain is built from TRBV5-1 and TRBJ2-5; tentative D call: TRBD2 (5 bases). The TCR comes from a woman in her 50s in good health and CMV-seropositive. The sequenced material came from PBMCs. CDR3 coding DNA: TGCGCCAGCAGCTTGGGAGGGCCCAAAGAGACCCAGTACTTC. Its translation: CASSLGGPKETQYF.